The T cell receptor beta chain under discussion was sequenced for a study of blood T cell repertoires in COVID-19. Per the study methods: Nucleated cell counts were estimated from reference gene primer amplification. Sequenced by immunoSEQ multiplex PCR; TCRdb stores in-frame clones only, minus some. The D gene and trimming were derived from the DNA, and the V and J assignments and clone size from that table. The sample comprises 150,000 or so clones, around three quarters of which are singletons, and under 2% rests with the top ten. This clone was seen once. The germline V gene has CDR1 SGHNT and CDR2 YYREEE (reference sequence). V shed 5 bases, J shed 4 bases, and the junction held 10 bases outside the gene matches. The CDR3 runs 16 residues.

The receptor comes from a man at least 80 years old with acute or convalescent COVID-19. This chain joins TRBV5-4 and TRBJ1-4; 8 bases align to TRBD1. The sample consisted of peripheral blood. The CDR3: CASSSGQGRINEKLFF. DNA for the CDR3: TGTGCCAGCAGTTCCGGACAGGGAAGAATTAATGAAAAACTGTTTTTT.